Described below is a single T cell receptor beta chain sequence and its context. Its target is not known. This specimen comes from a study of T cell responses to AZD1222 COVID-19 vaccine. The CDR3 is made up of 15 amino acids. Per germline, CDR1 MGHRA and CDR2 YSYEKL. V shed 1 base and J shed 0 bases, with 9 bases lying between them. Profiled with immunoSEQ multiplex PCR; TCRdb holds only in-frame clones, not every one. The sample shows approximately 85,000 clones, around 85% of them seen only once. The study's findings and limits: Most donors were white British, females outnumbered males, and clonal diversity was possibly underestimated. With two AZD1222 doses given, Spike-specific TCR breadth and depth both rose.

Source: peripheral blood, taken on day 0 of AZD1222 vaccination. The receptor's source is an adult in good health. The genes are TRBV4-1 and TRBJ1-2; possibly TRBD1 for D (5 bases). Here the CDR3 DNA reads TGCGCCAGCAGCCAAGCCGGGACGGCTAACTATGGCTACACCTTC. This translates into CASSQAGTANYGYTF.